Listed here is a single T cell receptor (beta chain). TCR beta chains were sequenced at survey level with immunoSEQ. TCRdb's copy holds only in-frame clones and misses some; the assay was immunoSEQ multiplex PCR. The profile shows approximately 70,000 clones, 85% to 95% of them singletons. The source material was PBMCs. The TCR sequence derives from a man aged 35 to 55 with rheumatoid arthritis.

The CDR3 coding sequence is TGTGCCAGCAGCCCCCAGTGGGGATCCTACGAGCAGTACTTC. This encodes CASSPQWGSYEQYF. This rearrangement joins TRBV3-1 (or the pseudogene TRBV3-2) to TRBJ2-7, with no clear D. The CDR3 runs to 14 residues. Germline CDR1 and CDR2: LGHDT and YNNKEL (reference sequence). V was trimmed by 4 bases and J by 1 base, leaving 11 bases between them.